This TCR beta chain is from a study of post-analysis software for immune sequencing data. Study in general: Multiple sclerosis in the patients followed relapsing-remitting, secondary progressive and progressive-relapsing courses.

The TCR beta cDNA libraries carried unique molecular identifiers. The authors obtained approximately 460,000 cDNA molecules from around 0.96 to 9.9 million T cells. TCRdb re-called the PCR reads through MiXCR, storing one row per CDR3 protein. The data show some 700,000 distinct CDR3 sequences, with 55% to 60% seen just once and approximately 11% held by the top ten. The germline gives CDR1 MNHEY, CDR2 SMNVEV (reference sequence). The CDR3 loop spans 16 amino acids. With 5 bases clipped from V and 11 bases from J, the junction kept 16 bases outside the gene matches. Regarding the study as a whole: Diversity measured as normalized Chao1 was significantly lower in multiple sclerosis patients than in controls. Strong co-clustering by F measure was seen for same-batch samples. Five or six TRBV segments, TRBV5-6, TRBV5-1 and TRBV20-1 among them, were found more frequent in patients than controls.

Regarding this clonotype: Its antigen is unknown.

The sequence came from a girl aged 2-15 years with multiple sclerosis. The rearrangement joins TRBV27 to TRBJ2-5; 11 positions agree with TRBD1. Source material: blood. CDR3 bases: TGTGCCAGCAGTACCGTGGGACAGGGGGTCTCCAATGAGCAGTACTTC. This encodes CASSTVGQGVSNEQYF.